The clone carrying this T cell receptor (beta chain) came up once. These data belong to a study of blood T cell repertoires in COVID-19. About the study: The study drew acute and convalescent COVID-19 samples from the United States, Italy and Spain. Sources were T cells, B-cell-depleted T cells, or PBMCs; the material itself was cDNA or gDNA.

Authors' processing steps: Quantification of nucleated cells was approximated via reference gene primer amplification. Some clones are missing from TCRdb's copy, which holds only in-frame ones; the method was immunoSEQ multiplex PCR. V, J and clone size reflect that table, while D and trimming were determined from the DNA. In the table there are a few hundred thousand clones, 89% of which are singletons. Germline V lookup: CDR1 SGHDT, CDR2 YYEEEE. The V end lost 5 bases, the J end lost 2 bases, and 14 bases lay between the germline ends. The length of the CDR3 is 14 residues. Sequencing used peripheral blood. V gene TRBV5-6 combines with J gene TRBJ2-7, with D possibly being TRBD1 (5 bases). This clonotype originated in a woman aged 55-70 years with acute or convalescent COVID-19. As DNA, the CDR3 is TGTGCCAGCAGTCGGCCAGACAGCCCCTACGAGCAGTACTTC. Amino acids: CASSRPDSPYEQYF. Full variable domain (outside the CDR3, taken from reference TRBV5-6 and TRBJ2-7): DAGVTQSPTHLIKTRGQQVTLRCSPKSGHDTVSWYQQALGQGPQFIFQYYEEEERQRGNFPDRFSGHQFPNYSSELNVNALLLGDSALYLCASSRPDSPYEQYFGPGTRLTVT.